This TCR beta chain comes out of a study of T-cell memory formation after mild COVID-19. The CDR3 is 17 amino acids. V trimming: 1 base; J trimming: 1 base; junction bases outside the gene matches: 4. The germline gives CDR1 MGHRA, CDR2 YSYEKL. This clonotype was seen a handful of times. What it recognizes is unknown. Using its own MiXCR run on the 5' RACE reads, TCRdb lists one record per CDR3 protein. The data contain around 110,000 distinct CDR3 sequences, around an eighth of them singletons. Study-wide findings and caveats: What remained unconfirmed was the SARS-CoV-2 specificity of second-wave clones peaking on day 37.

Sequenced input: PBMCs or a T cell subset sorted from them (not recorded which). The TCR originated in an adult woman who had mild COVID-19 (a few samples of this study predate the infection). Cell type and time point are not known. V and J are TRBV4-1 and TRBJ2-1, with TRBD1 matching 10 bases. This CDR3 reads CASSQGPGQGSYNEQFF. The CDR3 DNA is TGCGCCAGCAGCCAAGGGCCGGGACAGGGGTCCTACAATGAGCAGTTCTTC.